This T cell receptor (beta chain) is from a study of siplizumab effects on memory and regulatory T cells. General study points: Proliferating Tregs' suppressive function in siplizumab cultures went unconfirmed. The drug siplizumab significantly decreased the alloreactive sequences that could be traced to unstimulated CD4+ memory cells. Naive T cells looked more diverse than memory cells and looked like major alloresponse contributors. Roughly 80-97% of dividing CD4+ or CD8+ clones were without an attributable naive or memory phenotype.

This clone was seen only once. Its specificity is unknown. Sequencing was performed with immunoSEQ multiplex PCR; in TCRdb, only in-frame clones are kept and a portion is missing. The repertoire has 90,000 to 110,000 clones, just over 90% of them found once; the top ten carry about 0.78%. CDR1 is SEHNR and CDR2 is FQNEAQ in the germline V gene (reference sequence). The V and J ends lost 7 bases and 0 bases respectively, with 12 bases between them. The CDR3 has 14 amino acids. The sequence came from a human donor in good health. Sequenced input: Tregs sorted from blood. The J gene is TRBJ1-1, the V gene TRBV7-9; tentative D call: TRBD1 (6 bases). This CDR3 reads CASKRTAVNTEAFF. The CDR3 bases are TGTGCCAGCAAACGGACAGCGGTGAACACTGAAGCTTTCTTT.